The rows below give T cell receptor beta chains drawn from one sample of a study of blood T cell repertoires in COVID-19. The data were produced by immunoSEQ multiplex PCR, yet TCRdb's version contains in-frame clones alone and is incomplete. The sample consists of 390,000 or so clones, around 90% of them appearing once. Sequencing used peripheral blood. Source of these receptors: a young man with active or convalescent COVID-19. The CDR3 runs from the conserved cysteine through the conserved F or W. D genes are given only for firm matches. Rows may omit the clone size; those that give it use once, few, many or a size class.

size: NA
V: TRBV7-6
D: NA
J: TRBJ1-4
CDR3: CASSRGVANEKLFF

size: once
V: TRBV7-2
D: NA
J: TRBJ2-7
CDR3: CASSRDRPAYEQYF

size: once
V: TRBV27
D: NA
J: TRBJ1-4
CDR3: CASSKQGAVTKLFF

size: NA
V: TRBV2
D: NA
J: TRBJ1-1
CDR3: CASSGEADSTEAFF

size: NA
V: TRBV6-5
D: NA
J: TRBJ2-1
CDR3: CASRAESEGNEQFF

size: few
V: TRBV11-2
D: NA
J: TRBJ1-1
CDR3: CASSGDDRVNTEAFF

size: NA
V: TRBV7-7
D: TRBD1
J: TRBJ2-7
CDR3: CASSLARTGFPSYEQYF

size: NA
V: TRBV7-6
D: TRBD2
J: TRBJ2-7
CDR3: CASSLGRSGGYSYEQYF

size: NA
V: TRBV2
D: TRBD1
J: TRBJ1-5
CDR3: CASSDATGVYQPQHF

size: NA
V: TRBV27
D: TRBD2
J: TRBJ2-1
CDR3: CASSDEATGGGQFF

size: NA
V: TRBV15
D: NA
J: TRBJ2-7
CDR3: CATSSGRQFFSYEQYF

size: NA
V: TRBV25-1
D: NA
J: TRBJ1-5
CDR3: CASSELQNSNQPQHF

size: NA
V: TRBV9
D: NA
J: TRBJ1-4
CDR3: CASSQGPGAGEKLFF

size: NA
V: TRBV7-8
D: TRBD1
J: TRBJ1-2
CDR3: CASSSDPDRGNYGYTF

size: NA
V: TRBV9
D: NA
J: TRBJ1-2
CDR3: CASSVDQGNYGYTF

size: NA
V: TRBV6-5
D: TRBD2
J: TRBJ2-1
CDR3: CASRRTSGNEQFF

size: once
V: TRBV28
D: NA
J: TRBJ1-3
CDR3: CASSLGQLNSGNTIYF

size: NA
V: TRBV6-6
D: NA
J: TRBJ2-1
CDR3: CASSSGYNEQFF

size: NA
V: TRBV29-1
D: TRBD1
J: TRBJ1-1
CDR3: CSVEGGETGLNTEAFF

size: NA
V: TRBV7-6
D: NA
J: TRBJ2-7
CDR3: CASSPRAYRVHEQYF

size: NA
V: TRBV5-5
D: NA
J: TRBJ1-1
CDR3: CASSLAQGTEAFF

size: NA
V: TRBV6-2/TRBV6-3
D: TRBD1
J: TRBJ1-5
CDR3: CASSTPPGQVFNQPQHF

size: NA
V: TRBV9
D: TRBD2
J: TRBJ2-2
CDR3: CASSSTIGREATRTGELFF

size: NA
V: TRBV5-1
D: TRBD2
J: TRBJ2-7
CDR3: CASSLVASGRAYEQYF

size: NA
V: TRBV5-6
D: NA
J: TRBJ2-4
CDR3: CASSLGAGTKNIQYF

size: NA
V: TRBV5-6
D: NA
J: TRBJ1-3
CDR3: CASSSVGNTIYF

size: NA
V: TRBV19
D: NA
J: TRBJ2-7
CDR3: CASSSAAGSYEQYF

size: NA
V: TRBV28
D: NA
J: TRBJ2-1
CDR3: CASSFGSSIYNEQFF

size: NA
V: TRBV9
D: TRBD2
J: TRBJ2-3
CDR3: CASSVALAGGTDTQYF

size: NA
V: TRBV24-1
D: NA
J: TRBJ1-6
CDR3: CATSDLPGFLYNSPLHF

size: NA
V: TRBV6-5
D: TRBD1
J: TRBJ1-1
CDR3: CASSKDRGTEAFF